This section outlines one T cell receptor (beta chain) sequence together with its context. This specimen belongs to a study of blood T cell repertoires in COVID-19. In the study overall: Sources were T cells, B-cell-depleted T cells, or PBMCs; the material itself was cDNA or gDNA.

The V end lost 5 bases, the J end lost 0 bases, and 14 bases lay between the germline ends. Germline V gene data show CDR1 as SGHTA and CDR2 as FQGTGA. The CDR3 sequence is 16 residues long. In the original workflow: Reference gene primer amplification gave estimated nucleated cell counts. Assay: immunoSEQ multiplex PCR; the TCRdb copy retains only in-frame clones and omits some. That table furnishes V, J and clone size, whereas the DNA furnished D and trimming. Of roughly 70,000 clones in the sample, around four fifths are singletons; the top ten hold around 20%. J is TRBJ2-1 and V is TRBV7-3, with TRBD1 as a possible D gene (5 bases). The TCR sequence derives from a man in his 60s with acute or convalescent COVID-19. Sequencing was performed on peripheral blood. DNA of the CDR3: TGTGCCAGCAGCCCGACCAGGGCGAGCTCCTACAATGAGCAGTTCTTC. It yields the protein CASSPTRASSYNEQFF.